This TCR beta chain emerged from a study of shared clonotypes between healthy human individuals. Study-level information: Each donor had three CD4 naive, three CD4 memory, two CD8 naive and one CD8 memory plate. Broader study findings: The donor pool, a small one, limited the genetic and exposure-history diversity represented.

Regarding this clone: Its antigen is unknown.

With V trimmed by 5 bases and J by 3 bases, 8 bases remained unmatched. The CDR3 spans 15 residues. Germline-derived CDR1 and CDR2 are SGHAT and FQNNGV. Recent acute infections and vaccinations were absent in the healthy HIV-negative adult donors. The assay used deep level. TCRdb's copy holds only in-frame clones and misses some; the assay was immunoSEQ multiplex PCR. The sample has some 2,000,000 clones, 90% to 95% seen once; the top ten hold under 0.15%. The V call is TRBV11-2, the J call TRBJ1-1, with 8 bases matching TRBD1. The receptor was isolated from a man aged 18 to 29 in good health. The material sequenced was naive CD4+ T cells sorted from blood. As for subset: CD45RA+ positively selected. This CDR3 reads CASSETQGADTEAFF. Here the CDR3 DNA reads TGTGCCAGCAGCGAAACTCAGGGGGCAGACACTGAAGCTTTCTTT.